This entry features one T cell receptor beta chain sequence. The data were taken from a study of blood T cell repertoires in COVID-19. At the level of the study: Samples representing acute and convalescent COVID-19 were sourced from the United States, Italy and Spain. From T cells, B-cell-depleted T cells, or PBMCs came the material, which was cDNA or gDNA.

Per the study methods: Quantification of nucleated cells was approximated via reference gene primer amplification. Method: immunoSEQ multiplex PCR; TCRdb's copy keeps in-frame clones and lacks some. V and J calls and clone size are given by that table; D and trimming were obtained from the DNA. Among around 170,000 clones listed, approximately 82% were seen once. There are 15 residues in the CDR3. Deletions cut 1 base from V and 12 bases from J, with 19 bases between. Germline CDR1 SGHAT, CDR2 FQNNGV. The chain couples TRBV11-2 to TRBJ2-1; possible D gene TRBD1, 6 bases. This TCR was sampled from a man aged 70 or older who had recovered from COVID-19. The sequenced sample consisted of peripheral blood. The CDR3 is CASSLGPGTPSRQFF. CDR3 DNA: TGTGCCAGCAGCTTAGGGCCCGGGACACCTTCCCGGCAGTTCTTC.